The next 17 T cell receptor beta chains were all read from a single sample in a study of T cells after yellow fever vaccination. Via MiXCR, TCRdb re-called the 5' RACE reads, giving one row per CDR3 protein. The sample has some 500,000 distinct CDR3 sequences, 13% seen once. Sequenced here: PBMCs, sampled on the day of the yellow fever booster vaccination. The source of these receptors is a man aged 25 to 40 who received the YFV17D yellow fever vaccine.

The chain is built from TRBV15 and TRBJ2-2, with D possibly being TRBD2 (6 bases). The CDR3 consists of 16 residues. CDR1 and CDR2 from the germline V gene are LNHNV and YYDKDF (reference sequence). With 5 bases removed from V and 2 bases from J, the gap between germline ends came to 15 bases. DNA for the CDR3: TGTGCCACCAGCCCTCAGGAGGGGAGAAACACCGGGGAGCTGTTTTTT. Protein sequence: CATSPQEGRNTGELFF.

This chain links TRBV4-3 with TRBJ2-7, with D possibly matching TRBD1 (7 bases). The ends were cut back, 0 bases at V and 4 bases at J, with 10 bases in the middle. CDR3 length: 14 residues. The germline V gene encodes CDR1 LGHNA and CDR2 YSLEER. The CDR3 nucleotides read TGCGCCAGCAGCCAAGATCAGGGGGGATACGAGCAGTACTTC. Its protein product is CASSQDQGGYEQYF.

The rearrangement joins TRBV5-6 to TRBJ1-2; 7 bases are shared with TRBD1. Per the germline V gene, CDR1 is SGHDT and CDR2 is YYEEEE. The CDR3 sequence is 15 residues long. The V segment lost 1 base and the J segment 8 bases; nucleotides outside the gene matches: 11. The CDR3 sequence is CASSLIQTGKEGYTF. CDR3 DNA: TGTGCCAGCAGCTTGATCCAGACAGGGAAGGAGGGCTACACCTTC. Full variable domain (missing parts from reference TRBV5-6 and TRBJ1-2): DAGVTQSPTHLIKTRGQQVTLRCSPKSGHDTVSWYQQALGQGPQFIFQYYEEEERQRGNFPDRFSGHQFPNYSSELNVNALLLGDSALYLCASSLIQTGKEGYTFGSGTRLTVV.

CDR3 bases: TGTGCCAGCAGTGTAACAGCGGGAGAAGGGCCATCGCAGTATTTT. The encoded protein is CASSVTAGEGPSQYF. The J gene is TRBJ2-3, the V gene TRBV6-4; 8 bases map to TRBD2. Germline V gene data show CDR1 as MRHNA and CDR2 as SNTAGT. V lost 4 bases to trimming and J lost 10 bases; unmatched junction nucleotides: 13. The CDR3 loop spans 15 amino acids.

This chain joins TRBV11-2 and TRBJ1-2, with D unresolved. Per the germline V gene, CDR1 is SGHAT and CDR2 is FQNNGV. V was cut by 5 bases and J by 8 bases, with 15 bases left in between. The CDR3 consists of 13 residues. As DNA, the CDR3 is TGTGCCAGCAGCCGAGGGTGGGTAGGCGGCTACACCTTC. Translation: CASSRGWVGGYTF.

This clonotype was found many times. This sequence joins TRBV7-2 and TRBJ2-5, with 15 bases aligning to TRBD2. CDR1 and CDR2 from the germline V gene are SGHTA and FQGNSA. The CDR3 has 16 amino acids. The ends lost 7 bases at V and 4 bases at J; junction bases unmatched: 7. The CDR3 DNA sequence: TGTGCCAGCAACCGACCGGGACTAGCGGGAGGAGAGACCCAGTACTTC. Translation: CASNRPGLAGGETQYF. Supplemented by reference TRBV7-2 and TRBJ2-5, the full variable domain reads GAGVSQSPSNKVTEKGKDVELRCDPISGHTALYWYRQSLGQGLEFLIYFQGNSAPDKSGLPSDRFSAERTGGSVSTLTIQRTQQEDSAVYLCASNRPGLAGGETQYFGPGTRLLVL.

This clonotype came up a few times. The chain links TRBV6-2 or TRBV6-3 to TRBJ2-7, with 11 bases aligning to TRBD1. The CDR3 has 14 amino acids. Germline values: CDR1 MNHEY, CDR2 SVGEGT. V trimming: 6 bases; J trimming: 6 bases; junction bases outside the gene matches: 7. CDR3 bases: TGTGCCAGCAGAGTTCCGGGACAGGGGGTCGAGCAGTACTTC. It codes for CASRVPGQGVEQYF.

This clonotype was counted only a few times. The chain carries TRBV25-1 and TRBJ2-2, with D tentatively TRBD2 (5 bases). There are 13 residues in the CDR3. Germline CDR1 MGHDK, CDR2 SYGVNS. Trimming took 7 bases from V and 5 from J, leaving 11 bases between them. CDR3 DNA sequence: TGTGCCAGCACCAAGACGGGGACCGGGGAGCTGTTTTTT. This translates into CASTKTGTGELFF. Full variable domain (remainder filled in from reference TRBV25-1 and TRBJ2-2): EADIYQTPRYLVIGTGKKITLECSQTMGHDKMYWYQQDPGMELHLIHYSYGVNSTEKGDLSSESTVSRIRTEHFPLTLESARPSHTSQYLCASTKTGTGELFFGEGSRLTVL.

The V and J genes are TRBV21-1 and TRBJ2-5; the table's D call, TRBD2, was not checked against the DNA. TRBV21-1 is listed as a pseudogene. The CDR3 runs 12 residues. DNA of the CDR3: TGTGCCAACAGGACTAGTGGAGAGACCCAGTACTTC. Translating it yields CANRTSGETQYF.

This clonotype was found a few times. The chain is built from TRBV7-2 and TRBJ1-3; no definite D call. CDR3 length: 12 amino acids. CDR1 is SGHTA, CDR2 FQGNSA, per germline. Trimming pared 5 bases from V and 4 bases from J, leaving 6 bases between. CDR3 in DNA: TGTGCCAGCAGCATGCCCGGAAACACCATATATTTT. Amino acid sequence: CASSMPGNTIYF.

This chain joins TRBV5-1 and TRBJ2-3; 7 positions agree with TRBD2. The CDR3 totals 16 residues. The V gene end was trimmed by 4 bases and the J gene end by 5 bases; junction bases not matched to a gene: 13. CDR1 is SGHRS, CDR2 YFSETQ, per germline. CDR3: CASSRLTTTGGDTQYF. The CDR3 DNA sequence: TGCGCCAGCAGCCGATTAACCACCACGGGGGGAGATACGCAGTATTTT.

This clonotype was seen more than once but under ten times. The CDR3 DNA reads as TGTGCCAGCAGCTCCCGAATGGGACAGAAACCCTACGAGCAGTACTTC. Its translation: CASSSRMGQKPYEQYF. The rearrangement joins TRBV7-2 to TRBJ2-7; 7 nucleotides line up with TRBD1. V lost 4 bases and J lost 2; bases outside the gene matches: 11. Germline V gene data show CDR1 as SGHTA and CDR2 as FQGNSA. The CDR3 extends over 16 amino acids. The variable domain in full, completed from reference TRBV7-2 and TRBJ2-7, reads GAGVSQSPSNKVTEKGKDVELRCDPISGHTALYWYRQSLGQGLEFLIYFQGNSAPDKSGLPSDRFSAERTGGSVSTLTIQRTQQEDSAVYLCASSSRMGQKPYEQYFGPGTRLTVT.

This clonotype was seen only a few times. The chain combines TRBV25-1 with TRBJ1-4; no reliable D call. The germline V gene has CDR1 MGHDK and CDR2 SYGVNS. CDR3 length equals 14 residues. The V end was cut by 1 base, the J end by 6 bases, with 9 bases between. The DNA of the CDR3 is TGTGCCAGCAGTGAATCCAGGATCGATGAAAAACTGTTTTTT. It specifies CASSESRIDEKLFF.

The V gene is TRBV20-1, the J gene TRBJ1-5; a possible D gene is TRBD1 (6 bases). The CDR3 is 15 amino acids. Trimming pared 5 bases from V and 2 bases from J, leaving 16 bases between. The germline CDR1 and CDR2 sequences are DFQATT and SNEGSKA (reference sequence). CDR3 in amino acids: CSAFSGTYRNQPQHF. Written as DNA, the CDR3 is TGCAGTGCTTTTTCCGGGACATATCGCAATCAGCCCCAGCATTTT.

The V and J genes are TRBV9 and TRBJ2-7; D uncertain. Germline assignment: CDR1 SGDLS and CDR2 YYNGEE. The CDR3 is made up of 17 amino acids. Trimming pared 2 bases from V and 3 bases from J, leaving 21 bases between. The CDR3, as DNA: TGTGCCAGCAGCGTCCAAGCGAGAAAAGACGCGCTCTACGAGCAGTACTTC. Protein: CASSVQARKDALYEQYF.

The chain employs TRBV27 and TRBJ2-2; perhaps TRBD2 as D (5 bases). The CDR3 has 15 amino acids. Trimming took off 3 bases at V and 4 bases at J, with 12 bases between the two ends. The germline gives CDR1 MNHEY, CDR2 SMNVEV (reference sequence). CDR3 nucleotide sequence: TGTGCCAGCAGTTTGAACGGGATGAGCACCGGGGAGCTGTTTTTT. It encodes CASSLNGMSTGELFF.

In its sample, this clonotype was seen a few times. This chain uses TRBV20-1 with TRBJ1-1; the D gene is possibly TRBD1 (6 bases). The germline CDR1 and CDR2 sequences are DFQATT and SNEGSKA (reference sequence). The CDR3 consists of 14 residues. The V and J ends lost 3 bases and 3 bases respectively, with 14 bases between them. In nucleotides, the CDR3 is TGCAGTGCTAGTCAACTTGACAGGTACACTGAAGCTTTCTTT. Its translation: CSASQLDRYTEAFF.